This TCR beta chain was identified during a study of early T cells in non-severe SARS-CoV-2 infection. V was trimmed by 0 bases and J by 0 bases, leaving 8 bases between them. The CDR3 loop spans 15 amino acids. Germline V lookup: CDR1 SGHRS, CDR2 YFSETQ. The library protocol tagged individual cDNA molecules with unique molecular identifiers. TCRdb ran MiXCR on the 5' RACE reads and lists one entry per CDR3 protein. Of tens of thousands of distinct CDR3 sequences listed, more than 12% are singletons. The sequenced sample consisted of whole blood. The V gene is TRBV5-1, the J gene TRBJ2-3; D remains ambiguous. The source is an adult who was a healthcare worker with PCR-confirmed SARS-CoV-2 infection or an uninfected control (not recorded which). The CDR3 loop is CASSLDRRSTDTQYF. The DNA of the CDR3 is TGCGCCAGCAGCTTGGACCGCCGAAGCACAGATACGCAGTATTTT.